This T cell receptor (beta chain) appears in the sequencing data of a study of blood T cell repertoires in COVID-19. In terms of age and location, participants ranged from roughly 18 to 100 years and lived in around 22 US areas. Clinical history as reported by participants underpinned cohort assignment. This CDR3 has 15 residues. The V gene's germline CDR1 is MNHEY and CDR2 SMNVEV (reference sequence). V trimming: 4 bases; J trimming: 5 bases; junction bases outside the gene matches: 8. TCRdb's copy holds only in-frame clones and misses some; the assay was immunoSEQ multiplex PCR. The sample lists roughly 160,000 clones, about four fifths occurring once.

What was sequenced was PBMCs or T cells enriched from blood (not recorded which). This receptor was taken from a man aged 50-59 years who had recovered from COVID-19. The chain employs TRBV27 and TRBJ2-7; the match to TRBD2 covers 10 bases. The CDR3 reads CASSSLSGGAHEQYF. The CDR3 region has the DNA TGTGCCAGCAGTTCGCTAAGCGGGGGGGCCCACGAGCAGTACTTC.